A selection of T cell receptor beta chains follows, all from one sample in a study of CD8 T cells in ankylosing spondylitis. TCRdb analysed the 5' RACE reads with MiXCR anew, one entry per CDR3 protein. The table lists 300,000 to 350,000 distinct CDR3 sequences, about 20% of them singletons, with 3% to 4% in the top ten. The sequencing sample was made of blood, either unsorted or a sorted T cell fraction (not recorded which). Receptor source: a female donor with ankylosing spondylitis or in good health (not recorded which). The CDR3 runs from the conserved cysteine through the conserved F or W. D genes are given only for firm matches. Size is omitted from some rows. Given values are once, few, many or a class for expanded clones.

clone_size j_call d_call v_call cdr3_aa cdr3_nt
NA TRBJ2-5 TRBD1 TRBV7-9 CASSSEPGGDQYF TGTGCCAGCAGCTCTGAGCCAGGGGGCGACCAGTACTTC
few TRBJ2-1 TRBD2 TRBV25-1 CASSEPGGKNEQFF TGTGCCAGCAGTGAGCCGGGAGGGAAGAATGAGCAGTTCTTC
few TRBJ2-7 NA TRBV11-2 CASSFSGDTSSYEQYF TGTGCCAGCAGCTTTTCGGGGGACACTAGCTCCTACGAGCAGTACTTC
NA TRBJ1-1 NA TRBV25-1 CASSRLTGEAFF TGTGCCAGCAGTCGACTCACAGGTGAAGCTTTCTTT
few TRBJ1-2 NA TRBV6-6 CASSWEKTYGYTF TGTGCCAGCAGTTGGGAGAAGACTTATGGCTACACCTTC
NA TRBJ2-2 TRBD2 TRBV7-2 CASSLELAGTGELFF TGTGCCAGCAGCTTAGAACTAGCGGGAACCGGGGAGCTGTTTTTT
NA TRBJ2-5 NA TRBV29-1 CSVDRTPGGETQYF TGCAGCGTTGATCGGACACCTGGGGGGGAGACCCAGTACTTC
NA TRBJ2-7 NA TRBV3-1 CASSQAVLSYEQYF TGTGCCAGCAGCCAGGCGGTGTTATCCTACGAGCAGTACTTC
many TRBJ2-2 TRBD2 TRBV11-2 CASSRNLAGGVGGELFF TGTGCCAGCAGCCGCAATTTAGCGGGAGGAGTCGGCGGGGAGCTGTTTTTT
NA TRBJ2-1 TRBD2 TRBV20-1 CSARKAGRAASEQFF TGCAGTGCTAGGAAGGCGGGGAGGGCCGCTAGTGAGCAGTTCTTC
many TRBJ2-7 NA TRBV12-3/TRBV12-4 CASSLKVEHEQYF TGTGCCAGCAGTTTGAAGGTGGAACACGAGCAGTACTTC
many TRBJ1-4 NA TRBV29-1 CSVEDPVELFF TGCAGCGTTGAAGACCCCGTGGAACTGTTTTTT
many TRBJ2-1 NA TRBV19 CASSGLPGEEQFF TGTGCCAGTAGTGGACTCCCTGGAGAGGAGCAGTTCTTC
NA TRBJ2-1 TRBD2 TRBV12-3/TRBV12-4 CASRSSGAGDNEQFF TGTGCCAGCAGGTCCTCGGGAGCGGGGGACAATGAGCAGTTCTTC
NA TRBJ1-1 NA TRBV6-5 CASSYSKGAYTEAFF TGTGCCAGCAGTTACTCGAAAGGGGCGTACACTGAAGCTTTCTTT
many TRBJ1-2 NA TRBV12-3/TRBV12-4 CASSFGFKSYGYTF TGTGCCAGCAGTTTCGGGTTCAAAAGCTATGGCTACACCTTC
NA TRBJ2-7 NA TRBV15 CATSSPIPSYEQYF TGTGCCACCAGCAGCCCGATTCCATCCTACGAGCAGTACTTC
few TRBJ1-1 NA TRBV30 CAWVRRGTLNTEAFF TGTGCCTGGGTTAGGCGTGGGACACTAAACACTGAAGCTTTCTTT
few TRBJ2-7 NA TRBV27 CASSLNGGLPYEQYF TGTGCCAGCAGTCTGAATGGGGGATTGCCCTACGAGCAGTACTTC
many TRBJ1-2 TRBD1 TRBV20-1 CSADDRGYGYTF TGCAGTGCCGACGACAGGGGCTATGGCTACACCTTC
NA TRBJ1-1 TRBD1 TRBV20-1 CSAKGGGSDTEAFF TGCAGTGCTAAAGGGGGCGGCTCGGACACTGAAGCTTTCTTT
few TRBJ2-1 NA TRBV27 CASRFKRESYNEQFF TGTGCCAGCAGATTTAAGAGGGAGTCCTACAATGAGCAGTTCTTC
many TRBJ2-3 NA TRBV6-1 CASTRGREDTQYF TGTGCCAGCACCCGCGGTCGGGAAGATACGCAGTATTTT
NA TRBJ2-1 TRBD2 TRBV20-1 CSATSGRSYNEQFF TGCAGTGCCACCAGCGGGAGGTCGTACAATGAGCAGTTCTTC
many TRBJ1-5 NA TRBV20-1 CSARVGVDQPQHF TGCAGTGCTAGAGTCGGCGTCGATCAGCCCCAGCATTTT
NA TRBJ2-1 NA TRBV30 CAWNPGRRKGYNEQFF TGTGCCTGGAATCCGGGACGGAGGAAGGGCTACAATGAGCAGTTCTTC
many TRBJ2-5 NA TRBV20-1 CSARVDSETQYF TGCAGTGCTAGAGTAGATAGTGAGACCCAGTACTTC
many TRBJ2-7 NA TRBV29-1 CSVSLRFGSYEQYF TGCAGCGTTTCTTTAAGGTTTGGGTCCTACGAGCAGTACTTC
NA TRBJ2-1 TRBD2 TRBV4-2 CASSQDSQRESEQFF TGTGCCAGCAGCCAAGATTCCCAGCGGGAGAGTGAGCAGTTCTTC
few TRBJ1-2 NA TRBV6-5 CASSYLVGSHGYTF TGTGCCAGCAGTTACCTAGTAGGGAGTCATGGCTACACCTTC
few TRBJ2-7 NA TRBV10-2 CASSFTGHPSYEQYF TGCGCCAGCAGCTTCACGGGACATCCGAGCTACGAGCAGTACTTC
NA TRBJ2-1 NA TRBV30 CAWSAPGARHNEQFF TGTGCCTGGAGTGCCCCGGGAGCTCGGCACAATGAGCAGTTCTTC
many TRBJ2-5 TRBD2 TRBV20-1 CSASPSIAGRLGQETQYF TGCAGTGCTAGCCCTTCGATAGCGGGGAGGTTAGGCCAAGAGACCCAGTACTTC
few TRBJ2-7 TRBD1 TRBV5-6 CASGGWTVGQGDEQYF TGTGCCAGCGGAGGCTGGACGGTGGGCCAGGGGGACGAGCAGTACTTC
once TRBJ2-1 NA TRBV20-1 CSASGRNNEQFF TGCAGTGCTAGCGGGAGAAACAATGAGCAGTTCTTC
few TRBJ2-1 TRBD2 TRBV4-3 CASSRDPLAGDGHEQFF TGCGCCAGCAGCCGAGACCCACTAGCGGGGGACGGCCATGAGCAGTTCTTC
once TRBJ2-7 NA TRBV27 CASSLGLTVYEQYF TGTGCCAGCAGTTTAGGGCTTACGGTCTACGAGCAGTACTTC
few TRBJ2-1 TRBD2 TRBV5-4 CASSRRGTSGRNEQFF TGTGCCAGCAGCCGGCGCGGGACTAGCGGGAGGAATGAGCAGTTCTTC
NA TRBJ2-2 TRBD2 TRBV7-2 CASSLVLAGVSTGELFF TGTGCCAGCAGCTTAGTACTAGCGGGAGTTTCCACCGGGGAGCTGTTTTTT
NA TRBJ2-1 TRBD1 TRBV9 CASSVGTGNYNEQFF TGTGCCAGCAGCGTGGGGACAGGGAACTACAATGAGCAGTTCTTC
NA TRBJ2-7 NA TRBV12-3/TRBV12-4 CASSLAESFYEQYF TGTGCCAGCAGTTTGGCCGAATCTTTCTACGAGCAGTACTTC
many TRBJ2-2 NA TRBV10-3 CAISDSKATRLTGELFF TGTGCCATCAGTGATAGTAAGGCAACGAGACTCACCGGGGAGCTGTTTTTT
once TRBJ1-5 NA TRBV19 CASSGGRVNQPQHF TGTGCCAGTAGTGGCGGCAGAGTCAATCAGCCCCAGCATTTT
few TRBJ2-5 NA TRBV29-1 CSVRREGFQETQYF TGCAGCGTTCGCAGGGAAGGATTCCAAGAGACCCAGTACTTC
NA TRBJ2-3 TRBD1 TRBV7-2 CASSLMGQGATDTQYF TGTGCCAGCAGCTTAATGGGACAGGGGGCGACAGATACGCAGTATTTT
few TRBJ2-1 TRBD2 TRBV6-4 CASSGTSGSIGEQFF TGTGCCAGCAGTGGGACTAGCGGGAGCATCGGTGAGCAGTTCTTC
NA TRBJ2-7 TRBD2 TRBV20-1 CSARWTSGMGNEQYF TGCAGTGCTAGATGGACTAGCGGGATGGGGAACGAGCAGTACTTC
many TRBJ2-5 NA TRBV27 CASSSGQNHLLKETQYF TGTGCCAGCAGTTCTGGACAGAACCACCTTCTCAAAGAGACCCAGTACTTC
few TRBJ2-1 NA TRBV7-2 CASSLTGPTFNEQFF TGTGCCAGCAGCTTGACGGGCCCTACGTTCAATGAGCAGTTCTTC
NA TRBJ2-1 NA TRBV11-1 CASSYSSSSYNEQFF TGTGCCAGCAGCTATTCTAGCTCGTCCTACAATGAGCAGTTCTTC
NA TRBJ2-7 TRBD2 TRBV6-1 CASSRTSGRATKVWEQYF TGTGCCAGCAGTCGGACTAGCGGGAGGGCCACCAAAGTTTGGGAGCAGTACTTC